The source of this T cell receptor beta chain is a study of T cell repertoires in ileal Crohn's disease. Study-level background: Postoperative therapy was given to about half: more than 10 thiopurines, some 18 anti-TNF agents. Study-wide results and caveats: Endoscopic recurrence occurred in every patient whose clonality exceeded 26.8%.

Comment on this clone: Its antigen is currently unknown.

CDR1 and CDR2 (germline): SGHRS, YFSETQ. The CDR3 has 15 residues. Sequencing was performed with immunoSEQ multiplex PCR; in TCRdb, only in-frame clones are kept and a portion is missing. In the table there are thousands of clones, over 80% of which are singletons. The chain carries TRBV5-1 and TRBJ2-5; 7 bases match TRBD1. The J call may be faulty, since TRBJ2-7 better matches the DNA end. Sequencing was done on a sample of ileal tissue. This receptor was obtained from an adult with Crohn's disease. As DNA, the CDR3 is TGCGCCAGCAGCAGGCCCCGCGACAGGGCCTACGAGCAGTACTTC. It translates to CASSRPRDRAYEQYF.